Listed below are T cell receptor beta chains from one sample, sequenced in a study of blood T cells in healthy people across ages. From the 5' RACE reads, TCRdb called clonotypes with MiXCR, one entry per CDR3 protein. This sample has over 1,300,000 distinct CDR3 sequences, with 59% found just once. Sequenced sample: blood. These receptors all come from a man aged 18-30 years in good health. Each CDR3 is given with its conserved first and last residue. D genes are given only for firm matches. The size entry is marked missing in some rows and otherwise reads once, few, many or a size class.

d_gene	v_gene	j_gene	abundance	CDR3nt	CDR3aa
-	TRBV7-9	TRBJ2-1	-	TGTGCCAGCAGCTTGACAGAATCCCTCAATGAGCAGTTCTTC	CASSLTESLNEQFF
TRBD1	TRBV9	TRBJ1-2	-	TGTGCCAGCAGCGTAGGGACAGGGGGCCCCCGCTATGGCTACACCTTC	CASSVGTGGPRYGYTF
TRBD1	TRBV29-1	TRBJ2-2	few	TGCAGCGTTGACGGGACAGGGGGGAACACCGGGGAGCTGTTTTTT	CSVDGTGGNTGELFF
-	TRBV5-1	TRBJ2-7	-	TGCGCCAGCAGCTTTAGTTCCGAGGGCTACGAGCAGTACTTC	CASSFSSEGYEQYF
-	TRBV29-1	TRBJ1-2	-	TGCAGCGTTGAAAGCGCCGACCTCTATGGCTACACCTTC	CSVESADLYGYTF
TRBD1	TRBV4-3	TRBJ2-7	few	TGCGCCAGCAGCCAAGACAACAGGGGGGCCTACGAGCAGTACTTC	CASSQDNRGAYEQYF
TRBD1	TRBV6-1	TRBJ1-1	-	TGTACCAGCAGTCAGACAGGGGGCACTGAAGCTTTCTTT	CTSSQTGGTEAFF
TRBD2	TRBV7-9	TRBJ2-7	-	TGTGCCAGCAGCTCCACGCAGCGGGGCTCCTACGAGCAGTACTTC	CASSSTQRGSYEQYF
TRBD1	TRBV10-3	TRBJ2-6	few	TGTGCCATCAGTGAGTCGAGCTCACAGGGACAGAGCACTGGGGCCAACGTCCTGACTTTC	CAISESSSQGQSTGANVLTF
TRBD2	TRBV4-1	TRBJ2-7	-	TGCGCCAGCAAGCGGGAGGGTACTTACGAGCAGTACTTC	CASKREGTYEQYF
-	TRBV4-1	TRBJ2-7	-	TGCGCCAGCAGCCAACTGCAGGGCCTAGCCTACGAGCAGTACTTC	CASSQLQGLAYEQYF
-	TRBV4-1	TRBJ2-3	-	TGCGCCAGCAGCCTAACCCCCTCAACAGGGCCCACAGATACGCAGTATTTT	CASSLTPSTGPTDTQYF
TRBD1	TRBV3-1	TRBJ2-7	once	TGTGCCAGCAGCCAAGAACAGGGGTATCCAAGCGAGCAGTACTTC	CASSQEQGYPSEQYF
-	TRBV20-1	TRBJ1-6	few	TGCAGTGCTAGAGACCAAAGATCACCCCTCCACTTT	CSARDQRSPLHF
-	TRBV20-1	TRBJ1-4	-	TGCAGTGCTAGAGACTTAAGGGGGGATAATGAAAAACTGTTTTTT	CSARDLRGDNEKLFF
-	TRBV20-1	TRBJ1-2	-	TGCAGTGCTAGCTCGGACGACGATGCCTATGGCTACACCTTC	CSASSDDDAYGYTF
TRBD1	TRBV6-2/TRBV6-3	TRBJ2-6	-	TGTGCCAGCAGCGCTCCCGGGACAGGGGGATTTGGGGCCAACGTCCTGACTTTC	CASSAPGTGGFGANVLTF
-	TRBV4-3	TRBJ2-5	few	TGCGCCAGCAGCCAAGATCCGGGAAAGTACCAAGAGACCCAGTACTTC	CASSQDPGKYQETQYF
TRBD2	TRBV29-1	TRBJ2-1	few	TGCAGCGTTGAAGCCGATTCGGCGGGAGGCTACAATGAGCAGTTCTTC	CSVEADSAGGYNEQFF
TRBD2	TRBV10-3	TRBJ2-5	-	TGTGCCATCAGTGACCCCTTTAGCGGGGGGGCCAGAGAGACCCAGTACTTC	CAISDPFSGGARETQYF
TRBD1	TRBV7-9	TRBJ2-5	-	TGTGCCAGCAGGAGCGGACAGGGACCTCAAGAGACCCAGTACTTC	CASRSGQGPQETQYF
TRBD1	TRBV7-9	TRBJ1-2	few	TGTGCCAGCAGCTGGCCAGGGGGTGGCTACACCTTC	CASSWPGGGYTF
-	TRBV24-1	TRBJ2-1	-	TGTGCCACCAGTGATAGAAATCCCCAGGCCGGCGGGCAGTTCTTC	CATSDRNPQAGGQFF
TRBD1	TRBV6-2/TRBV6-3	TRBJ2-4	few	TGTGCCAGCAGAGGGACAGACGGTGACATTCAGTACTTC	CASRGTDGDIQYF
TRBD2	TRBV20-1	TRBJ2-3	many	TGCAGTGCTAGAGATCAGGACCTTAGCGGGGGACTCACAGATACGCAGTATTTT	CSARDQDLSGGLTDTQYF
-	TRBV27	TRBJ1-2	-	TGTGCCAGCAGTTTCGCCCTACAGGCTAACTATGGCTACACCTTC	CASSFALQANYGYTF
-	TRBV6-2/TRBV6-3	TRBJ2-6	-	TGTGCCAGCAGTCCACGTTTGCCAGGGAGCTCTGGGGCCAACGTCCTGACTTTC	CASSPRLPGSSGANVLTF
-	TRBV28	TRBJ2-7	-	TGTGCCAGCAGGGGGAACATAAACCGGGACGGCTACGTTTACGAGCAGTACTTC	CASRGNINRDGYVYEQYF
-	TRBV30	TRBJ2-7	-	TGTGCCTGGAAAGGGGGATCGGGACACCTTGACGAGCAGTACTTC	CAWKGGSGHLDEQYF
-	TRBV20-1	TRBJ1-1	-	TGCAGTGCTAGAGATCGGCAGGGGCTGAACACTGAAGCTTTCTTT	CSARDRQGLNTEAFF
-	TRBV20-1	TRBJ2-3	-	TGCAGTGCTAGAGCTAATAGGAACACAGATACGCAGTATTTT	CSARANRNTDTQYF
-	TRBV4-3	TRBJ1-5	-	TGCGCCAGCAGCCAAGACTGGGGGTACCCCAATCAGCCCCAGCATTTT	CASSQDWGYPNQPQHF
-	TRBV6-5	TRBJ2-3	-	TGTGCCAGCAGTCCACGGCTTGCGGTCCCAGATACGCAGTATTTT	CASSPRLAVPDTQYF
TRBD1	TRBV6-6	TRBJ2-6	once	TGTGCCAGCAGTTATTACCGGACAGGGTCTGGGGCCAACGTCCTGACTTTC	CASSYYRTGSGANVLTF
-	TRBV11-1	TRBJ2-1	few	TGTGCCAGCAGCTTACGAGGACGGACTACCTACAATGAGCAGTTCTTC	CASSLRGRTTYNEQFF
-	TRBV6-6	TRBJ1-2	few	TGTGCCAGCAGTTCCCGGGACACCCATAACTATGGCTACACCTTC	CASSSRDTHNYGYTF
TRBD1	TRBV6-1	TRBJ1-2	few	TGTGCCAGCAGTCCGGGACAGCTGAACTATGGCTACACCTTC	CASSPGQLNYGYTF
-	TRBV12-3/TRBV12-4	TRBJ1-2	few	TGTGCCAGCAGTTTGCGCAGCTACTATGGCTACACCTTC	CASSLRSYYGYTF
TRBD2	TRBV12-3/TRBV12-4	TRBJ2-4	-	TGTGCCAGCAGCTGGGGAGGGGACCGTGAAAACATTCAGTACTTC	CASSWGGDRENIQYF
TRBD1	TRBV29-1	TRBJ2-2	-	TGCAGCGTTATTAGGACAGGAAATGTCGGGGAGCTGTTTTTT	CSVIRTGNVGELFF
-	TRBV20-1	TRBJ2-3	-	TGCAGTGCTAGAGTCGGAAACACAGATACGCAGTATTTT	CSARVGNTDTQYF
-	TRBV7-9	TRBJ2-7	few	TGTGCCAGCAGCCCCATCCCCGGCCAGGGGACTTCCTACGAGCAGTACTTC	CASSPIPGQGTSYEQYF
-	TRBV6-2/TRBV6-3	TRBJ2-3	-	TGTGCCAGCGATCGGGGGAGCACAGATACGCAGTATTTT	CASDRGSTDTQYF
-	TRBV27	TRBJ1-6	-	TGTGCCAGCAGTTTACAGGGACGAGATTCACCCCTCCACTTT	CASSLQGRDSPLHF
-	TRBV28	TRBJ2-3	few	TGTGCCAGCAGCCCGGACTTAGGCACAGATACGCAGTATTTT	CASSPDLGTDTQYF
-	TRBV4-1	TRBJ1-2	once	TGCGCCAGCAGCCAAGTACCCGCACAGAACCTTAACTATGGCTACACCTTC	CASSQVPAQNLNYGYTF
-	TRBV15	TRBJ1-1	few	TGTGCCACCAGCAGAGATGGACAGATGAACACTGAAGCTTTCTTT	CATSRDGQMNTEAFF
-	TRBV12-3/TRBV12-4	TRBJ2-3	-	TGTGCCAGCAGTGCAGGCTACGGGGCCAACACAGATACGCAGTATTTT	CASSAGYGANTDTQYF
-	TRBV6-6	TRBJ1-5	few	TGTGCCAGCAGTTACTCCCAACGGTCTAGCAATCAGCCCCAGCATTTT	CASSYSQRSSNQPQHF
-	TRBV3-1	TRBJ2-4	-	TGTGCCAGCAGTCAAAGGACGTTTACGTTGCGGGAAGCCAAAAACATTCAGTACTTC	CASSQRTFTLREAKNIQYF
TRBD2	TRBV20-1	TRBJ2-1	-	TGCAGTGCTAGAGATCTGGGACTAGCGGATATCAATGAGCAGTTCTTC	CSARDLGLADINEQFF
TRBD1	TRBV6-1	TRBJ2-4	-	TGTGCCAGCAGCGGGGACAGGGGGGACATTCAGTACTTC	CASSGDRGDIQYF
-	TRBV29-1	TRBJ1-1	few	TGCAGCGGGCGACAGACTATGAACACTGAAGCTTTCTTT	CSGRQTMNTEAFF
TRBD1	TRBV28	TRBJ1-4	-	TGTGCCAGCAGTACACGCGCAACAGGGGGCTTTGAAAAACTGTTTTTT	CASSTRATGGFEKLFF